This TCR beta chain was sequenced for a study of cytomegalovirus exposure and HLA in healthy donors. Study details: Within the Caucasian-associated ancestry cluster were roughly 81% of the 398 genotyped donors.

In germline, CDR1 is SGDLS, CDR2 YYNGEE. Trimming left V 3 bases short and J 1 base short, with 13 bases between. The CDR3 totals 15 residues. In the PCR, 60 Vbeta and 13 Jbeta primers were used. Repertoires were generated with immunoSEQ multiplex PCR, while TCRdb's copy carries only in-frame clones and drops some. The table includes about 190,000 clones, roughly 80% detected once. At the time of sampling, donors were nominally healthy, though unrecorded immune exposures were likely. This clonotype was obtained from a man aged 35-49 years in good health and CMV-seropositive. The V and J genes are TRBV9 and TRBJ1-1; perhaps TRBD1 as D (6 bases). The sample was PBMCs. CDR3 coding DNA: TGTGCCAGCAGCGAGGGGGGGTACCCGAACACTGAAGCTTTCTTT. Protein sequence: CASSEGGYPNTEAFF.